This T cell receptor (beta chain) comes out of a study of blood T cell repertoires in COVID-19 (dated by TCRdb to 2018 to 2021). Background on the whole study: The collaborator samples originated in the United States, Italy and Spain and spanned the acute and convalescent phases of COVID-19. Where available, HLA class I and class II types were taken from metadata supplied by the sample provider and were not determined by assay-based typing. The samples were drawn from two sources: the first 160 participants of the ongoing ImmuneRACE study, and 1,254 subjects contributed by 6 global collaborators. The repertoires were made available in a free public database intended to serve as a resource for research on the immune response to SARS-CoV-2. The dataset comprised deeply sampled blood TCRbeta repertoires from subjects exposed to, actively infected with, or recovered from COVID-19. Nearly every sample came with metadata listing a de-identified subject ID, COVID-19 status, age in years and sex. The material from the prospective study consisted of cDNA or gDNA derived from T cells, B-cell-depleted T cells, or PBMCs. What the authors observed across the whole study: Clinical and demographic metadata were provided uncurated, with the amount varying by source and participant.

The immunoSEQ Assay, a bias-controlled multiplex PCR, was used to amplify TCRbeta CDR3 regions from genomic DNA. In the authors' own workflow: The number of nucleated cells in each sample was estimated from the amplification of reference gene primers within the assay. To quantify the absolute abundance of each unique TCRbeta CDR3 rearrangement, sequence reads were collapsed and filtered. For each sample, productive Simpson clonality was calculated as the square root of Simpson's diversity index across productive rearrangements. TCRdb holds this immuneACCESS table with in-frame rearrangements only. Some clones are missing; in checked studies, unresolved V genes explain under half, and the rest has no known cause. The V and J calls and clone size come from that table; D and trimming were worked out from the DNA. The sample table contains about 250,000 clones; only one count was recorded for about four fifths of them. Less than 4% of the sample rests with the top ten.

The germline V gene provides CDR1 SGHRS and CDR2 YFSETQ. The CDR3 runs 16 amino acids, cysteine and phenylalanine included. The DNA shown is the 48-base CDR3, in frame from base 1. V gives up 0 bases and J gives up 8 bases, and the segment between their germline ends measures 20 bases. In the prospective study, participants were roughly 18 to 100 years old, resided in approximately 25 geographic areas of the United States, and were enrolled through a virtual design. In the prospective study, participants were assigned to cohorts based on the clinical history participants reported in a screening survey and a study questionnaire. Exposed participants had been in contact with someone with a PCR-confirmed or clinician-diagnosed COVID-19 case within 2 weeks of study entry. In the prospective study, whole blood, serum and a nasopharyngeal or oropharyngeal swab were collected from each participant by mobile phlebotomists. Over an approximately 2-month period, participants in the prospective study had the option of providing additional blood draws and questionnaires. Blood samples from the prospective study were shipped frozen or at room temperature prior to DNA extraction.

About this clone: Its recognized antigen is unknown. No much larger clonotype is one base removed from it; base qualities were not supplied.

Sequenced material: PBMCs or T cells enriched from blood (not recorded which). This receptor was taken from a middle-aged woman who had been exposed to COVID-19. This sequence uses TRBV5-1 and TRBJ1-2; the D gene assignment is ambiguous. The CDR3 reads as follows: CASSLAVDARSGGYTF. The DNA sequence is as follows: TGCGCCAGCAGCTTGGCCGTCGATGCCCGATCTGGCGGCTACACCTTC.